This T cell receptor (beta chain) was recovered during a study of blood T cell repertoires in COVID-19. Turning to the study itself: In each case, the material was cDNA or gDNA derived from T cells, B-cell-depleted T cells, or PBMCs.

In the authors' methods: For nucleated cells, counts were estimated from reference gene primer amplification. The protocol was immunoSEQ multiplex PCR, while the TCRdb copy is restricted to in-frame clones and leaves out a portion. V, J and clone size are taken as reported in that table, and D and trimming were inferred from the DNA itself. The sample yields hundreds of thousands of clones, about 85% seen once. CDR1 and CDR2 (germline): PRHDT, FYEKMQ (reference sequence). The CDR3 spans 14 residues. V lost 0 bases and J lost 3, with 8 bases in between. The chain is built from TRBV13 and TRBJ2-5; weak D call: TRBD2 (6 bases). Sequenced sample: peripheral blood. This receptor was taken from a woman aged 18-29 years who had recovered from COVID-19. CDR3 residues: CASSLGRREETQYF. The CDR3 DNA reads TGTGCCAGCAGCTTAGGCCGGAGGGAAGAGACCCAGTACTTC. The variable domain in full, with the rest retrieved from reference TRBV13 and TRBJ2-5, is AAGVIQSPRHLIKEKRETATLKCYPIPRHDTVYWYQQGPGQDPQFLISFYEKMQSDKGSIPDRFSAQQFSDYHSELNMSSLELGDSALYFCASSLGRREETQYFGPGTRLLVL.